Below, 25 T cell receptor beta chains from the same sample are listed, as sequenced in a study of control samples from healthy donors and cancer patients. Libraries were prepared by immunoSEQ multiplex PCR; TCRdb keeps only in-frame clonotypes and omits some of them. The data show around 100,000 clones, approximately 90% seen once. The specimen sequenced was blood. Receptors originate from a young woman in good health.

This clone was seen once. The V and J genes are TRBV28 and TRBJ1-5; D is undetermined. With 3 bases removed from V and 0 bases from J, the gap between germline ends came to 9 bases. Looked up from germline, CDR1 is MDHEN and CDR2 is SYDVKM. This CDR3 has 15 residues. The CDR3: CASSFGQNSNQPQHF. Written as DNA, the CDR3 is TGTGCCAGCAGTTTCGGCCAGAATAGCAATCAGCCCCAGCATTTT.

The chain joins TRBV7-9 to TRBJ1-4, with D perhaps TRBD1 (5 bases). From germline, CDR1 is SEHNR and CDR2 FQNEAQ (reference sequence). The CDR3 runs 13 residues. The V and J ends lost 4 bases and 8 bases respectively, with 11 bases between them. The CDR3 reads CASSSGGREKLFF. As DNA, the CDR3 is TGTGCCAGCAGCTCCGGGGGGAGGGAAAAACTGTTTTTT.

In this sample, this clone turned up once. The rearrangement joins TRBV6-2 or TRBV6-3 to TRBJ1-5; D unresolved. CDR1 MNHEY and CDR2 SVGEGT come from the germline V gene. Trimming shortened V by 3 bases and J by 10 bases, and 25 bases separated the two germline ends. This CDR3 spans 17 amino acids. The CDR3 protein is CASSYFNSGSLHYPQHF. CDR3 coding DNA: TGTGCCAGCAGTTATTTCAATAGTGGCTCCCTTCATTATCCCCAGCATTTT.

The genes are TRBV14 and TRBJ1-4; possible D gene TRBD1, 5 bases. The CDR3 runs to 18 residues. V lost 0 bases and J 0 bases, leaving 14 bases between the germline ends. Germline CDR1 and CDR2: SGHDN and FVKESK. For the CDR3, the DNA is TGTGCCAGCAGCCAAGACACGGGGCGTACCTCAACTAATGAAAAACTGTTTTTT. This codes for CASSQDTGRTSTNEKLFF.

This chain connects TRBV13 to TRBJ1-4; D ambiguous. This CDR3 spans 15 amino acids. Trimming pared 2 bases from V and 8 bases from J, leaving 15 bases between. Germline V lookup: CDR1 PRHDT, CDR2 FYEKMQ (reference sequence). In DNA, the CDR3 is TGTGCCAGCAGCTTATCCCCGGTTGGGTTAGAAAAACTGTTTTTT. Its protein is CASSLSPVGLEKLFF.

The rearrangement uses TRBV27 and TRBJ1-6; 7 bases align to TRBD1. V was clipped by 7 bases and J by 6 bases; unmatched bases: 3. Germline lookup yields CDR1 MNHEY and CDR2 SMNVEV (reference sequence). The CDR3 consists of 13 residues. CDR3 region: CASTRDSNSPLHF. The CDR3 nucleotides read TGTGCCAGCACCCGGGACAGTAATTCACCCCTCCACTTT.

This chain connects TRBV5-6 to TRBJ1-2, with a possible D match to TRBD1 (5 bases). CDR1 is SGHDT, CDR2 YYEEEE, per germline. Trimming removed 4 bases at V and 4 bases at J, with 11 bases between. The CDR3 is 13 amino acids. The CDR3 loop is CASSKPGGYGYTF. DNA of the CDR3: TGTGCCAGCAGCAAGCCGGGGGGCTATGGCTACACCTTC.

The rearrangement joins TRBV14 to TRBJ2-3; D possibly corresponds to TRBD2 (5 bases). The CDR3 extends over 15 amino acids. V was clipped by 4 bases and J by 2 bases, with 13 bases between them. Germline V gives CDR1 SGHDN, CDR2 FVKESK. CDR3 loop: CASSRASGYTDTQYF. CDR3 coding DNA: TGTGCCAGCAGCCGAGCGAGCGGATACACAGATACGCAGTATTTT.

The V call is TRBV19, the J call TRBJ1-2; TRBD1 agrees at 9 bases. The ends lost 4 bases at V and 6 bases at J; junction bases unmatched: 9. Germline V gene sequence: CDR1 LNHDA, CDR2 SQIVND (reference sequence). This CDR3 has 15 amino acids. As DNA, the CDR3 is TGTGCCAGTAGTACTTCACAGGGGGCTGTTGATGGCTACACCTTC. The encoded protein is CASSTSQGAVDGYTF.

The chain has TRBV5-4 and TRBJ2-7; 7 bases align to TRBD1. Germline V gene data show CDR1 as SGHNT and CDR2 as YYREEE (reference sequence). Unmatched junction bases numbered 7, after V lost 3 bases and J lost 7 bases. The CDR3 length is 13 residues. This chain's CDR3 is CASSSDRTGEQYF. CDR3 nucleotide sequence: TGTGCCAGCAGCTCTGATAGGACAGGAGAGCAGTACTTC.

The CDR3 sequence is CASRNQGETDTQYF. Here the CDR3 DNA reads TGCGCCAGCAGGAATCAGGGAGAGACAGATACGCAGTATTTT. The gene calls are TRBV5-1 and TRBJ2-3; either TRBD1 or TRBD2 may supply D (5 bases each). This CDR3 has 14 residues. V shed 5 bases and J shed 3 bases, with 13 bases lying between them. Germline loops: CDR1 SGHRS, CDR2 YFSETQ.

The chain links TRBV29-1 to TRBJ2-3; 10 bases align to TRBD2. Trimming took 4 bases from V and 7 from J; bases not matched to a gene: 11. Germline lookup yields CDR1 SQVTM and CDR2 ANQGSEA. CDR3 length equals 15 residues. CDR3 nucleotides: TGCAGCGTTGGGGCTAGCGGGAGATTTTCAAATACGCAGTATTTT. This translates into CSVGASGRFSNTQYF.

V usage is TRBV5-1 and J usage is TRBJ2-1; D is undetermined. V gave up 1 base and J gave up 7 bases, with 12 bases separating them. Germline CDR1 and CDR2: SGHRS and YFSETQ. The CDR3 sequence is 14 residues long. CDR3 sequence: CASSLSALVNEQFF. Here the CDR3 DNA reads TGCGCCAGCAGCTTGAGTGCTCTTGTAAATGAGCAGTTCTTC. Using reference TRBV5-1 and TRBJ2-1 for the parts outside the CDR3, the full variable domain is KAGVTQTPRYLIKTRGQQVTLSCSPISGHRSVSWYQQTPGQGLQFLFEYFSETQRNKGNFPGRFSGRQFSNSRSEMNVSTLELGDSALYLCASSLSALVNEQFFGPGTRLTVL.

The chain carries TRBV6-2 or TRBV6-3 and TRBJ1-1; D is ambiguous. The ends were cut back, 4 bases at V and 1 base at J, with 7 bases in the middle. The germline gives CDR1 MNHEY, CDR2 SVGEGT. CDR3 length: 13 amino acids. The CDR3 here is CASSSRENTEAFF. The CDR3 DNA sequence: TGTGCCAGCAGTTCCCGGGAGAACACTGAAGCTTTCTTT.

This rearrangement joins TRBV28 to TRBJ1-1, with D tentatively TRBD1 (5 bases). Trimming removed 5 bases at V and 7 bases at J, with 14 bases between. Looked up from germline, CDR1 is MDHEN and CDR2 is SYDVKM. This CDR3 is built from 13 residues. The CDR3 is CASSRVREREAFF. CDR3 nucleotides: TGTGCCAGCAGTCGGGTCAGGGAACGTGAAGCTTTCTTT.

CDR3 sequence (DNA): TGTGCCAGCAGTGAAAGGCGAAGCATTATTGAAGCTTTCTTT. This gives the protein CASSERRSIIEAFF. J is TRBJ1-1 and V is TRBV6-1; the D is unclear. From germline, CDR1 is MNHNS and CDR2 SASEGT. Trimming removed 2 bases at V and 7 bases at J, with 14 bases between. CDR3 length: 14 amino acids.

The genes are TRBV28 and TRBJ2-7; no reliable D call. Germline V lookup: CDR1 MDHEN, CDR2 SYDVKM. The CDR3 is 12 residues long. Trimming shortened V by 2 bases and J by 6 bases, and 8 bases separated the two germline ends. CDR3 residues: CASSLIGVEQYF. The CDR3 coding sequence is TGTGCCAGCAGTTTAATTGGCGTCGAGCAGTACTTC.

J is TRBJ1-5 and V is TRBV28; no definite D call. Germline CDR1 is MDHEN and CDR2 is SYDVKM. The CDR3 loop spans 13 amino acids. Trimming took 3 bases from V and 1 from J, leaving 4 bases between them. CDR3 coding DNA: TGTGCCAGCAGTTTGGGGAGCAATCAGCCCCAGCATTTT. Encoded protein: CASSLGSNQPQHF.

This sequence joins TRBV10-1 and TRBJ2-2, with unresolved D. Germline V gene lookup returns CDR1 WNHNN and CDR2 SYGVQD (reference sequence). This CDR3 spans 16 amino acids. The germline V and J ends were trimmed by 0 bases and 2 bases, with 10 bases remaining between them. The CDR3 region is CASSESAVRNTGELFF. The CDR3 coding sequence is TGCGCCAGCAGTGAGTCGGCAGTGCGAAACACCGGGGAGCTGTTTTTT.

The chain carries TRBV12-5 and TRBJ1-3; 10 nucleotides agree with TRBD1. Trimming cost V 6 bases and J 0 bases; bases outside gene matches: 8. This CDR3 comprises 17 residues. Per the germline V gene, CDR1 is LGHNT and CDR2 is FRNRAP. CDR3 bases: TGTGCTAGTGGCCCACGACAGGGGGCTTGCTCTGGAAACACCATATATTTT. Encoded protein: CASGPRQGACSGNTIYF.

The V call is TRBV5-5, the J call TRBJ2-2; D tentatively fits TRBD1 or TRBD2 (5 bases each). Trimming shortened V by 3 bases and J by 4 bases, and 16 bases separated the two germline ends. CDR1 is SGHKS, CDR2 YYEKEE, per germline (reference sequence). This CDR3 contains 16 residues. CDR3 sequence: CASSSVGGIGTGELFF. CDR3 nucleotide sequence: TGTGCCAGCAGCTCGGTTGGGGGTATAGGCACCGGGGAGCTGTTTTTT.

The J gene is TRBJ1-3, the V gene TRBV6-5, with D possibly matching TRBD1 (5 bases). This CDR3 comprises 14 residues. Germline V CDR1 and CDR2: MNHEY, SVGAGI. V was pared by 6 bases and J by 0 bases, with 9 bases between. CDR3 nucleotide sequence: TGTGCCAGCAGCCCAGGGATCTCTGGAAACACCATATATTTT. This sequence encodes CASSPGISGNTIYF.

The CDR3 DNA reads TGTGCCAGCAGCCAGGACCCCCCTCTAGCGGGAGAGGTTAGAAATGAGCAGTTCTTC. It specifies CASSQDPPLAGEVRNEQFF. The rearrangement uses TRBV7-3 and TRBJ2-1; 10 bases match TRBD2. The junction had 20 bases not matched to a gene; V was cut back by 5 bases and J by 7 bases. The CDR3 consists of 19 residues. CDR1 is SGHTA and CDR2 is FQGTGA in the germline V gene.

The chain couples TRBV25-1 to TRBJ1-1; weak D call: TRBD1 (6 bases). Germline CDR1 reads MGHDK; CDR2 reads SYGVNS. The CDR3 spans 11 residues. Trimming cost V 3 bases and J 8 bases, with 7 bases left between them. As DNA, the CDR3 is TGTGCCAGCAGTGAGGGGGCCGAAGCTTTCTTT. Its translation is CASSEGAEAFF. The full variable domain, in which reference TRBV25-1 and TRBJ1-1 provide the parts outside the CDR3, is EADIYQTPRYLVIGTGKKITLECSQTMGHDKMYWYQQDPGMELHLIHYSYGVNSTEKGDLSSESTVSRIRTEHFPLTLESARPSHTSQYLCASSEGAEAFFGQGTRLTVV.

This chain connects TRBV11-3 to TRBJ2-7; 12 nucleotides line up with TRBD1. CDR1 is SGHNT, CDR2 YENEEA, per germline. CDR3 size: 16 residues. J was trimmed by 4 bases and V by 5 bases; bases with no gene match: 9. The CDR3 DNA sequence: TGTGCCAGCAGCCTATTCCGGGACAGGGGGCTGTACGAGCAGTACTTC. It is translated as CASSLFRDRGLYEQYF.